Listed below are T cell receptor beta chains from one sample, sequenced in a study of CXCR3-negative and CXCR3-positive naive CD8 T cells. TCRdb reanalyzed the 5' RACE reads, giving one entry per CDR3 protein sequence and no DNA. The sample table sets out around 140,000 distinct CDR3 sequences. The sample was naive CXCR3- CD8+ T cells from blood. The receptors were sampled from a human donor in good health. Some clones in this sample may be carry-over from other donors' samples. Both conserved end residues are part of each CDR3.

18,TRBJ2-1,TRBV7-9,CASSFSPITSGNLDEQFF
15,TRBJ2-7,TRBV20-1,CSARVRLAGVSEQYF
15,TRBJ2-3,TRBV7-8,CASSPWTRTTDTQYF
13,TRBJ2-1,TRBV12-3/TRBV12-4,CASSGPGPRVQFF
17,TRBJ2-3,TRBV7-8,CASSLHPGTSEGNTQYF
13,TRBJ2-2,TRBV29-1,CSGRTANTGELFF
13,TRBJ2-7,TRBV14,CASREGGSYEQYF
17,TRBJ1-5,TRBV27,CASSPLGRSGGNQPQHF
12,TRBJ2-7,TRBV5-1,CASQLATGEQYF
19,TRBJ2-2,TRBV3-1,CASSLDVGQGSSNTGELFF
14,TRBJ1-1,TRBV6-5,CASSSGTGLPEAFF
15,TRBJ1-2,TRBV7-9,CASSSTHTIYYGYTF
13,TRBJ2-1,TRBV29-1,CSVVGSVDNEQFF
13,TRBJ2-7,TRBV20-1,CSARSDREYELYF
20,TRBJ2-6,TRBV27,CASSLRGVDRETSGANVLTF